The subject of this entry is one T cell receptor beta chain. How the authors handled the data: Researchers report that nucleated cell counts were estimated from reference gene primer amplification. The method was immunoSEQ multiplex PCR; TCRdb's version includes in-frame clones alone and lacks a portion of them. Clonal size and the V and J genes are those of that table, whereas D and trimming came from the DNA. The table includes 150,000 to 200,000 clones, 70% to 90% detected once. This CDR3 has 17 residues. Trimming removed 1 base at V and 3 bases at J, with 20 bases between. Per germline, CDR1 SGHNT and CDR2 YYREEE (reference sequence). This sample was included in a study of blood T cell repertoires in COVID-19. As for the study in general: The United States, Italy and Spain were the sources of the acute and convalescent COVID-19 samples. PBMCs, B-cell-depleted T cells, or T cells were the source of the cDNA or gDNA that made up the material.

The gene calls are TRBV5-4 and TRBJ2-7, with D possibly TRBD1 on 5 matching bases. Input material: peripheral blood. The receptor comes from a man in his late teens or twenties who had recovered from COVID-19. The CDR3 nucleotides are TGTGCCAGCAGCTTGTATCAAAAGCTCACAACAGGCTACGAGCAGTACTTC. Translation gives CASSLYQKLTTGYEQYF.